A single sample gave rise to the 30 T cell receptor beta chains below, sequenced in a study of blood T cell repertoires in COVID-19. Sequencing used immunoSEQ multiplex PCR; TCRdb keeps in-frame clones, though not all of them. The sample gives 90,000 to 150,000 clones, over 75% of which show up once; approximately 11% is in the top ten. The material sequenced was peripheral blood. Receptor source: a man of 80 years or more with acute or convalescent COVID-19.

The V and J genes are TRBV27 and TRBJ2-1, with 14 positions matching TRBD2. V lost 5 bases, J lost 10 bases, and 10 bases stayed unmatched. Germline CDR1 is MNHEY and CDR2 is SMNVEV (reference sequence). CDR3 length: 16 amino acids. This chain's CDR3 is CASSPGLAGGSWEQFF. CDR3 DNA: TGTGCCAGCAGTCCCGGACTAGCGGGAGGTTCGTGGGAGCAGTTCTTC.

The chain couples TRBV12-3 or TRBV12-4 to TRBJ1-1, with D possibly matching TRBD1 (5 bases). V dropped 1 base and J dropped 2 bases, with 5 bases sitting between them. CDR3 length: 13 amino acids. The CDR3: CASSLGTNTEAFF. CDR3 nucleotide sequence: TGTGCCAGCAGTTTAGGGACAAACACTGAAGCTTTCTTT.

The chain has TRBV9 and TRBJ2-5; 7 bases fit TRBD1. The CDR3 sequence is 15 residues long. V was pared by 0 bases and J by 4 bases, with 6 bases of the junction left unmatched. CDR1 SGDLS and CDR2 YYNGEE come from the germline V gene. CDR3 sequence: CASSVAPDRVETQYF. Written as DNA, the CDR3 is TGTGCCAGCAGCGTAGCGCCCGACAGGGTAGAGACCCAGTACTTC.

The chain is built from TRBV14 and TRBJ1-2, with 9 bases lining up with TRBD1. Per germline, CDR1 SGHDN and CDR2 FVKESK. This CDR3 is 17 amino acids long. Losses at the gene ends were 1 base for V and 4 bases for J; bases not matched to a gene: 10. In nucleotides, the CDR3 is TGTGCCAGCAGCCAAGGAACAGGGGGCAGCCTAGGCTATGGCTACACCTTC. Amino acid sequence: CASSQGTGGSLGYGYTF.

This clone was detected once. V gene TRBV11-2 combines with J gene TRBJ1-1; 8 bases agree with TRBD1. This CDR3 has 18 amino acids. V shed 5 bases, J shed 5 bases, and the junction held 19 bases outside the gene matches. The germline V gene has CDR1 SGHAT and CDR2 FQNNGV. The CDR3 DNA reads TGTGCCAGCAGCCGTGGACAGGGATCCCCCCCTAAACGGACTGAAGCTTTCTTT. Translated, it gives CASSRGQGSPPKRTEAFF.

The chain combines TRBV28 with TRBJ1-2; TRBD1 matches at 7 bases. Trimming cost V 4 bases and J 0 bases; bases outside gene matches: 5. The germline V gene has CDR1 MDHEN and CDR2 SYDVKM. This CDR3 is built from 15 residues. The CDR3 region has the DNA TGTGCCAGCAGTTCAGGGGGGAACACTAACTATGGCTACACCTTC. This encodes CASSSGGNTNYGYTF.

This clone was seen a single time. The V and J genes are TRBV3-1 (or the pseudogene TRBV3-2) and TRBJ1-1, with TRBD1 as a possible D gene (5 bases). CDR1 is LGHDT, CDR2 YNNKEL, per germline (reference sequence). CDR3 size: 15 residues. Trimming left V 3 bases short and J 4 bases short, with 15 bases between. CDR3 amino acids: CASSQDGQGLTEAFF. The DNA for the CDR3 is TGTGCCAGCAGCCAGGACGGTCAGGGACTCACTGAAGCTTTCTTT.

The CDR3 DNA follows: TGTGCCAGCAGCCAAGAGGGACACAAAGAGACCCAGTACTTC. Translating it yields CASSQEGHKETQYF. This chain connects TRBV3-1 (or the pseudogene TRBV3-2) to TRBJ2-5; TRBD1 is a possible D gene (6 bases). This CDR3 comprises 14 residues. The V gene's germline CDR1 is LGHDT and CDR2 YNNKEL (reference sequence). V was shortened by 0 bases and J by 3 bases, with 8 bases between the two germline ends.

The count of this clone is one. V gene TRBV18 combines with J gene TRBJ2-2; 8 bases line up with TRBD1. The germline V gene encodes CDR1 KGHSH and CDR2 LQKENI. Trimming cost V 3 bases and J 5 bases; bases outside gene matches: 8. The length of the CDR3 is 16 residues. The CDR3 region has the DNA TGTGCCAGCTCACCCGGACAGGGAGTTGTAACCGGGGAGCTGTTTTTT. Amino acids: CASSPGQGVVTGELFF.

This clone was recorded once. This sample includes further DNA sequences coding for the same CDR3. The CDR3 is CASSLGTSGSYEQYF. CDR3 in DNA: TGTGCCAGCAGCTTAGGTACTAGCGGGAGTTACGAGCAGTACTTC. This sequence joins TRBV7-2 and TRBJ2-7; 11 nucleotides match TRBD2. The V and J ends lost 1 base and 4 bases, in that order; junction bases with no gene match: 3. CDR1 SGHTA and CDR2 FQGNSA come from the germline V gene. The CDR3 covers 15 residues.

This chain connects TRBV7-3 to TRBJ2-3; D ambiguous. Germline V CDR1 and CDR2: SGHTA, FQGTGA. V was clipped by 3 bases and J by 1 base, with 2 bases between them. This CDR3 is 12 amino acids long. DNA for the CDR3: TGTGCCAGCAGCTTCGGCACAGATACGCAGTATTTT. Its protein product is CASSFGTDTQYF.

This chain links TRBV4-2 with TRBJ2-1; 11 nucleotides match TRBD2. Trimming at V came to 3 bases and at J to 5 bases, leaving 6 bases not matched to a gene. This CDR3 is built from 16 residues. Germline loops: CDR1 LGHNA, CDR2 YNFKEQ. The CDR3 sequence is CASSQDTSGGNNEQFF. CDR3 nucleotide sequence: TGTGCCAGCAGCCAGGATACTAGCGGGGGAAACAATGAGCAGTTCTTC.

The chain is built from TRBV3-1 (or the pseudogene TRBV3-2) and TRBJ2-7; 7 bases fit TRBD1. The CDR3 covers 17 residues. Germline loops: CDR1 LGHDT, CDR2 YNNKEL (reference sequence). Germline trimming cut 4 bases from V and 3 bases from J; bases unmatched to any gene: 15. The CDR3 region has the DNA TGTGCCAGCAGCCCCCCCGATTGGGACAGAAAAAACTACGAGCAGTACTTC. Translating gives CASSPPDWDRKNYEQYF.

CDR3 coding DNA: TGTGCCAGCTCACCAGGGGGCATGAGTCAAGAGACCCAGTACTTC. Residues: CASSPGGMSQETQYF. The chain carries TRBV18 and TRBJ2-5, with D perhaps TRBD1 (6 bases). The V gene's germline CDR1 is KGHSH and CDR2 LQKENI. V lost 2 bases, J lost 2 bases, and 12 bases lay in between. This CDR3 is built from 15 residues.

In this sample, this clone turned up once. This chain links TRBV7-6 with TRBJ2-1; perhaps TRBD1 as D (5 bases). The length of the CDR3 is 15 residues. Germline lookup yields CDR1 SGHVS and CDR2 FNYEAQ. V lost 2 bases to trimming and J lost 10 bases, with 18 bases between them. CDR3 in amino acids: CASSLNQGRVGEQFF. CDR3 in DNA: TGTGCCAGCAGCTTAAATCAGGGCAGGGTGGGCGAGCAGTTCTTC.

The J gene is TRBJ2-5, the V gene TRBV19; 7 bases map to TRBD1. The CDR3 is 13 residues long. Trimming cost V 6 bases and J 6 bases; bases outside gene matches: 7. The germline CDR1 and CDR2 sequences are LNHDA and SQIVND (reference sequence). The CDR3 nucleotides are TGTGCCAGTAGGGGGACAGACGTGAAGACCCAGTACTTC. It translates to CASRGTDVKTQYF.

This rearrangement joins TRBV25-1 to TRBJ1-2, with 8 bases aligning to TRBD1. The CDR3 loop spans 14 amino acids. Trimming cost V 2 bases and J 8 bases; bases outside gene matches: 7. Germline V gene lookup returns CDR1 MGHDK and CDR2 SYGVNS. The CDR3 coding sequence is TGTGCCAGCAGTGAACAGGGGGCGAACTCCGGCTACACCTTC. The encoded protein is CASSEQGANSGYTF.

V and J are TRBV6-5 and TRBJ1-2, with D tentatively TRBD1 (5 bases). The germline V gene encodes CDR1 MNHEY and CDR2 SVGAGI. The length of the CDR3 is 15 residues. The V gene lost 4 bases and the J gene lost 4 bases, with 16 bases spanning the gap. The CDR3 here is CASSLGALGGYGYTF. The CDR3 region has the DNA TGTGCCAGCAGTTTAGGAGCCCTGGGGGGCTATGGCTACACCTTC.

This clone turned up a few times. The chain uses TRBV19 and TRBJ1-1; maybe TRBD1 (5 bases). V was trimmed by 5 bases and J by 1 base, leaving 8 bases between them. The CDR3 is made up of 13 amino acids. Germline V lookup: CDR1 LNHDA, CDR2 SQIVND (reference sequence). The DNA of the CDR3 is TGTGCCAGTAGTCAGGGTTGGAACACTGAAGCTTTCTTT. This encodes CASSQGWNTEAFF.

V is TRBV5-4 and J is TRBJ2-7; 9 bases are a match to TRBD1. The J segment lost 5 bases and the V segment lost 0 bases, leaving 6 bases of the junction unmatched. This CDR3 region has 15 residues. Germline V CDR1 and CDR2: SGHNT, YYREEE (reference sequence). CDR3 sequence reads: CASSLAGTGYHEQYF. As DNA, the CDR3 is TGTGCCAGCAGCTTGGCCGGGACAGGGTACCACGAGCAGTACTTC.

The CDR3 DNA sequence: TGCAGCGTTCGGACAGGACAGAAGGAAGAGACCCAGTACTTC. It specifies CSVRTGQKEETQYF. The V and J genes are TRBV29-1 and TRBJ2-5; TRBD1 matches 7 bases. V lost 5 bases, J lost 3 bases, and 9 bases stayed unmatched. Germline V CDR1 and CDR2: SQVTM, ANQGSEA. The CDR3 has 14 amino acids. The full variable domain, with the rest looked up from reference TRBV29-1 and TRBJ2-5, is SAVISQKPSRDICQRGTSLTIQCQVDSQVTMMFWYRQQPGQSLTLIATANQGSEATYESGFVIDKFPISRPNLTFSTLTVSNMSPEDSSIYLCSVRTGQKEETQYFGPGTRLLVL.

The gene calls are TRBV28 and TRBJ2-1, with TRBD2 matching 13 bases. This CDR3 spans 16 amino acids. Germline V gives CDR1 MDHEN, CDR2 SYDVKM. Trimming took 4 bases from V and 3 from J; bases not matched to a gene: 3. The chain's CDR3 is CASSYGLAGVYNEQFF. Written as DNA, the CDR3 is TGTGCCAGCAGTTACGGACTAGCGGGAGTCTACAATGAGCAGTTCTTC.

This clone was recorded only once. The chain has TRBV2 and TRBJ1-5, with a possible D match to TRBD1 (6 bases). The CDR3 consists of 16 residues. In germline, CDR1 is SNHLY, CDR2 FYNNEI. The V gene lost 4 bases and the J gene lost 0 bases, with 13 bases spanning the gap. The CDR3: CASSAQGPDSNQPQHF. The CDR3 nucleotides read TGTGCCAGCAGTGCCCAGGGGCCGGATAGCAATCAGCCCCAGCATTTT.

This chain links TRBV7-9 with TRBJ1-4; D call uncertain. Trimming stripped 3 bases from V and 1 base from J, with 6 bases between. This CDR3 has 14 amino acids. Germline loops: CDR1 SEHNR, CDR2 FQNEAQ (reference sequence). As DNA, the CDR3 is TGTGCCAGCAGCTTTGGGCAAACTAATGAAAAACTGTTTTTT. Its translation: CASSFGQTNEKLFF. Drawing the rest from reference TRBV7-9 and TRBJ1-4, the complete variable domain is DTGVSQNPRHKITKRGQNVTFRCDPISEHNRLYWYRQTLGQGPEFLTYFQNEAQLEKSRLLSDRFSAERPKGSFSTLEIQRTEQGDSAMYLCASSFGQTNEKLFFGSGTQLSVL.

This sequence joins TRBV5-1 and TRBJ1-3; a weak D match, TRBD1 (6 bases). The CDR3 is 14 amino acids. Germline lookup yields CDR1 SGHRS and CDR2 YFSETQ. The germline V and J ends were trimmed by 0 bases and 4 bases, with 8 bases remaining between them. CDR3 region: CASSLDQGGNTIYF. DNA of the CDR3: TGCGCCAGCAGCTTGGATCAGGGGGGAAACACCATATATTTT.

The V call is TRBV19, the J call TRBJ2-2, with a tentative D call TRBD1 (8 bases). The CDR3 covers 18 residues. The germline V gene encodes CDR1 LNHDA and CDR2 SQIVND (reference sequence). Trimming shortened V by 6 bases and J by 4 bases, and 24 bases separated the two germline ends. CDR3: CASRAAVQGEGLTGELFF. CDR3 bases: TGTGCCAGTAGGGCCGCCGTACAGGGGGAGGGTCTCACCGGGGAGCTGTTTTTT. Variable domain in full (rest from reference TRBV19 and TRBJ2-2): DGGITQSPKYLFRKEGQNVTLSCEQNLNHDAMYWYRQDPGQGLRLIYYSQIVNDFQKGDIAEGYSVSREKKESFPLTVTSAQKNPTAFYLCASRAAVQGEGLTGELFFGEGSRLTVL.

The V call is TRBV4-3, the J call TRBJ2-4; D is possibly TRBD1 (5 bases). Trimming cost V 0 bases and J 6 bases, with 12 bases left between them. The germline CDR1 and CDR2 sequences are LGHNA and YSLEER. The CDR3 runs to 15 residues. The CDR3 DNA follows: TGCGCCAGCAGCCAAGATCTACCAGGGTTAAACATTCAGTACTTC. Translated, it gives CASSQDLPGLNIQYF.

The chain employs TRBV29-1 and TRBJ1-2; 8 nucleotides line up with TRBD1. V shed 7 bases and J 4 bases; nucleotides not matched to a gene: 8. The germline gives CDR1 SQVTM, CDR2 ANQGSEA. The CDR3 consists of 13 residues. Here the CDR3 reads CSALTGGTYGYTF. Written as DNA, the CDR3 is TGCAGCGCCCTAACAGGGGGAACCTATGGCTACACCTTC. Supplemented by reference TRBV29-1 and TRBJ1-2, the full variable domain reads SAVISQKPSRDICQRGTSLTIQCQVDSQVTMMFWYRQQPGQSLTLIATANQGSEATYESGFVIDKFPISRPNLTFSTLTVSNMSPEDSSIYLCSALTGGTYGYTFGSGTRLTVV.

The chain combines TRBV27 with TRBJ2-1; 9 bases map to TRBD2. The J segment lost 9 bases and the V segment lost 3 bases, leaving 6 bases of the junction unmatched. This CDR3 comprises 14 residues. Germline V gene lookup returns CDR1 MNHEY and CDR2 SMNVEV (reference sequence). For the CDR3, the DNA is TGTGCCAGCAGTTTTGGGCTAGCGGGACCTGAGCAGTTCTTC. Its protein is CASSFGLAGPEQFF.

Only one count was recorded for this clone. The chain has TRBV12-3 or TRBV12-4 and TRBJ1-2; D is unresolved. The CDR3 has 13 residues. V gave up 7 bases and J gave up 4 bases, with 13 bases separating them. DNA for the CDR3: TGTGCCAGCATCCCGGTTCGGGGCTATGGCTACACCTTC. It yields the protein CASIPVRGYGYTF.